This T cell receptor (beta chain) stems from a study of regulatory T cells in long-lasting Graves disease. Broader study findings: TRBV28, TRBJ1-2 and TRBJ2-5 were segments that persistent disease favored. Those with persistent Graves' had less TCR diversity than newly diagnosed patients. In persistent patients, shared public clonotypes (more than 2,500) outnumbered those in new patients (around 1,000).

V dropped 6 bases and J dropped 1 base, with 9 bases sitting between them. The germline CDR1 and CDR2 sequences are KGHSH and LQKENI. CDR3 length: 13 residues. As for time point: persistent/refractory GD, antithyroid drugs over 5 years with positive TRAb. Extracted PBMC RNA gave rise to the TCR library. Both iRepertoire HTBI primers and Arm-PCR of CDR3 regions were used to build the TCR beta libraries. One entry per CDR3 protein, called by TCRdb with MiXCR from the multiplex PCR reads. This sample carries about half a million distinct CDR3 sequences, around a fifth of them seen once, and the ten largest clones take roughly 13%. Comments on this clonotype: Antigen: not known.

Sequencing was performed on peripheral blood mononuclear cells (PBMCs), taken when the disease was refractory, from a patient treated with antithyroid drugs. The receptor's source is a female donor with Graves disease. The chain uses TRBV18 and TRBJ1-1, with a tentative D call TRBD1 (5 bases). CDR3 DNA sequence: TGTGCCAGCTCGAGGACAACGAACACTGAAGCTTTCTTT. Translation: CASSRTTNTEAFF.